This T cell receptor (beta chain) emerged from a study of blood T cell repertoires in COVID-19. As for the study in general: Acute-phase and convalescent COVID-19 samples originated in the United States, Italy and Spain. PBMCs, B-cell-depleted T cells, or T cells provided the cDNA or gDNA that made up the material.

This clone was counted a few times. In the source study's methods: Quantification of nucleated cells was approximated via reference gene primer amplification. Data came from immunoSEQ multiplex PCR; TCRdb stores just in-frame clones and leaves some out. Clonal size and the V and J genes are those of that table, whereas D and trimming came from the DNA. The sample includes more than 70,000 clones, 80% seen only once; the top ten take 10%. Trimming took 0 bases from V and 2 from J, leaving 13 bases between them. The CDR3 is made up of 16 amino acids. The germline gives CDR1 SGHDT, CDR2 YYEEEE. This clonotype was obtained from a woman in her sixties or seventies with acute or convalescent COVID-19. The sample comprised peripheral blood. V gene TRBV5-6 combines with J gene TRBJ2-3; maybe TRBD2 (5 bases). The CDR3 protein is CASSLGAELLTDTQYF. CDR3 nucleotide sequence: TGTGCCAGCAGCTTGGGAGCGGAGCTTCTCACAGATACGCAGTATTTT. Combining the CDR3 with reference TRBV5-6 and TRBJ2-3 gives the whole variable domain DAGVTQSPTHLIKTRGQQVTLRCSPKSGHDTVSWYQQALGQGPQFIFQYYEEEERQRGNFPDRFSGHQFPNYSSELNVNALLLGDSALYLCASSLGAELLTDTQYFGPGTRLTVL.